This T cell receptor beta chain emerged from a study of T cells after yellow fever vaccination. On the study more broadly: With SMART-Seq v4 Ultra Low Input, the fractions containing low cell numbers were prepared. General study findings and limits: Among all clonotypes, a small share was observed in both CD4 and CD8 compartments. Among primary-vaccination clones, most reappeared after the booster, at roughly 96% for CD4 and 85% to 90% for CD8.

TCRdb analysed the 5' RACE reads with MiXCR anew, one entry per CDR3 protein. The table lists around 250,000 distinct CDR3 sequences, 6.9% of them singletons. The CDR3 is made up of 13 amino acids. V dropped 7 bases and J dropped 0; count of bases not matched to a gene: 2. CDR1 and CDR2 (germline): SEHNR, FQNEAQ (reference sequence). The table lists this clonotype with a few counts. Antigen: not known. The V and J genes are TRBV7-9 and TRBJ1-1, with 7 bases aligning to TRBD1. This receptor was identified in a man aged 25 to 40 who received the YFV17D yellow fever vaccine. Sequencing used CD4+ T cells sorted from PBMCs, obtained 15 days after the yellow fever booster vaccination. The CDR3 spells CASNRGLNTEAFF. The DNA for the CDR3 is TGTGCCAGCAACAGGGGATTGAACACTGAAGCTTTCTTT.